This is a list of T cell receptor beta chains from one sample in a study of T-cell memory formation after mild COVID-19. TCRdb passed the 5' RACE reads through MiXCR, listing each CDR3 protein once. The sample shows around 200,000 distinct CDR3 sequences, about 22% of them seen only once. Sequenced: PBMCs or a T cell subset sorted from them (not recorded which). The receptor set was obtained from an adult woman who had mild COVID-19 (a few samples of this study predate the infection). Cell type and time point are not known. The CDR3 runs from the conserved cysteine through the conserved F or W. D genes are given only for firm matches. Expanded clones get a size class; other rows say once, few or many, or leave the size out.

abundance: few; j_gene: TRBJ2-7; v_gene: TRBV6-5; d_gene: TRBD1; CDR3aa: CASKQGTGNAYEQYF; CDR3nt: TGTGCCAGCAAACAGGGGACAGGGAATGCCTACGAGCAGTACTTC
abundance: few; j_gene: TRBJ1-1; v_gene: TRBV15; d_gene: NA; CDR3aa: CATSRESRWNTEAFF; CDR3nt: TGTGCCACCAGCAGAGAGAGTCGGTGGAACACTGAAGCTTTCTTT
abundance: NA; j_gene: TRBJ2-3; v_gene: TRBV7-2; d_gene: NA; CDR3aa: CAPGPLTDTQYF; CDR3nt: TGTGCGCCAGGGCCTCTCACAGATACGCAGTATTTT
abundance: few; j_gene: TRBJ2-3; v_gene: TRBV5-6; d_gene: TRBD2; CDR3aa: CASSFGLAGGQSQYF; CDR3nt: TGTGCCAGCAGCTTTGGACTAGCGGGGGGGCAATCGCAGTATTTT
abundance: NA; j_gene: TRBJ1-5; v_gene: TRBV24-1; d_gene: NA; CDR3aa: CATSDRDRIWPQHF; CDR3nt: TGTGCCACCAGTGACCGAGACAGGATTTGGCCCCAGCATTTT
abundance: NA; j_gene: TRBJ2-7; v_gene: TRBV20-1; d_gene: TRBD1; CDR3aa: CSARGRDPGQIFSYEQYF; CDR3nt: TGCAGTGCTAGAGGCCGCGATCCGGGACAGATCTTCTCCTACGAGCAGTACTTC
abundance: NA; j_gene: TRBJ2-5; v_gene: TRBV9; d_gene: NA; CDR3aa: CASSVDALETQYF; CDR3nt: TGTGCCAGCAGCGTGGACGCCCTGGAGACCCAGTACTTC
abundance: few; j_gene: TRBJ2-1; v_gene: TRBV7-9; d_gene: NA; CDR3aa: CASSLGDLSEQFF; CDR3nt: TGTGCCAGCAGCTTAGGAGATTTGAGTGAGCAGTTCTTC
abundance: NA; j_gene: TRBJ2-2; v_gene: TRBV5-1; d_gene: NA; CDR3aa: CASSSFIGGTAGELFF; CDR3nt: TGCGCCAGCAGCTCCTTTATCGGGGGTACAGCCGGGGAGCTGTTTTTT
abundance: many; j_gene: TRBJ2-3; v_gene: TRBV7-9; d_gene: NA; CDR3aa: CASSLEVTDTQYF; CDR3nt: TGTGCCAGCAGCTTAGAGGTCACAGATACGCAGTATTTT
abundance: NA; j_gene: TRBJ2-1; v_gene: TRBV9; d_gene: NA; CDR3aa: CASSVDSTPTSGEQFF; CDR3nt: TGTGCCAGCAGCGTAGATTCGACCCCCACGTCGGGTGAGCAGTTCTTC
abundance: NA; j_gene: TRBJ2-7; v_gene: TRBV13; d_gene: TRBD1; CDR3aa: CASSSRPQGAYEQYF; CDR3nt: TGTGCCAGCAGCTCCCGCCCGCAGGGGGCTTACGAGCAGTACTTC
abundance: NA; j_gene: TRBJ2-3; v_gene: TRBV6-2/TRBV6-3; d_gene: TRBD2; CDR3aa: CASSDTGTSGRDTQYF; CDR3nt: TGTGCCAGCAGCGACACCGGGACTAGCGGGAGAGATACGCAGTATTTT
abundance: few; j_gene: TRBJ2-3; v_gene: TRBV4-3; d_gene: NA; CDR3aa: CASSQAPGADTQYF; CDR3nt: TGCGCCAGCAGCCAAGCCCCCGGGGCAGATACGCAGTATTTT
abundance: NA; j_gene: TRBJ2-7; v_gene: TRBV27; d_gene: TRBD2; CDR3aa: CASSLSGLAGNSYEQYF; CDR3nt: TGTGCCAGCAGTTTATCCGGACTAGCGGGCAACTCCTACGAGCAGTACTTC
abundance: few; j_gene: TRBJ1-1; v_gene: TRBV4-1; d_gene: NA; CDR3aa: CASSQERGRTEAFF; CDR3nt: TGCGCCAGCAGCCAAGAGCGGGGTCGGACTGAAGCTTTCTTT
abundance: NA; j_gene: TRBJ2-7; v_gene: TRBV29-1; d_gene: NA; CDR3aa: CSGLQGGSYEQYF; CDR3nt: TGCAGCGGCCTGCAGGGCGGCTCCTACGAGCAGTACTTC
abundance: NA; j_gene: TRBJ2-1; v_gene: TRBV20-1; d_gene: TRBD1; CDR3aa: CSARLSRDREYNEQFF; CDR3nt: TGCAGTGCTAGATTATCCCGGGACAGGGAATACAATGAGCAGTTCTTC
abundance: NA; j_gene: TRBJ2-1; v_gene: TRBV20-1; d_gene: NA; CDR3aa: CSAPHQPSSYNEQFF; CDR3nt: TGCAGTGCTCCTCACCAGCCAAGCTCCTACAATGAGCAGTTCTTC
abundance: NA; j_gene: TRBJ2-1; v_gene: TRBV5-1; d_gene: NA; CDR3aa: CASSLGDSAPDEQFF; CDR3nt: TGCGCCAGCAGCTTAGGGGACTCCGCCCCGGATGAGCAGTTCTTC
abundance: few; j_gene: TRBJ2-7; v_gene: TRBV5-4; d_gene: TRBD2; CDR3aa: CASSPGLGDEQYF; CDR3nt: TGTGCCAGCAGCCCAGGACTAGGGGACGAGCAGTACTTC
abundance: NA; j_gene: TRBJ2-3; v_gene: TRBV24-1; d_gene: NA; CDR3aa: CATSDLTGLTDTQYF; CDR3nt: TGTGCCACCAGTGATTTGACAGGCCTCACAGATACGCAGTATTTT
abundance: NA; j_gene: TRBJ1-1; v_gene: TRBV27; d_gene: TRBD1; CDR3aa: CASSHQTGGEAFF; CDR3nt: TGTGCCAGCAGCCACCAAACAGGGGGCGAAGCTTTCTTT
abundance: few; j_gene: TRBJ1-6; v_gene: TRBV5-1; d_gene: NA; CDR3aa: CASSWTASHNSPLHF; CDR3nt: TGCGCCAGCAGCTGGACAGCTTCCCATAATTCACCCCTCCACTTT
abundance: NA; j_gene: TRBJ2-1; v_gene: TRBV20-1; d_gene: TRBD2; CDR3aa: CSARGLAGGSSYNEQFF; CDR3nt: TGCAGTGCTAGGGGACTAGCGGGGGGTTCTTCCTACAATGAGCAGTTCTTC
abundance: NA; j_gene: TRBJ2-1; v_gene: TRBV9; d_gene: NA; CDR3aa: CASSERGWGDNEQFF; CDR3nt: TGTGCCAGCAGCGAAAGGGGGTGGGGAGACAATGAGCAGTTCTTC
abundance: NA; j_gene: TRBJ2-7; v_gene: TRBV30; d_gene: NA; CDR3aa: CAWGKTVYEQYF; CDR3nt: TGTGCCTGGGGAAAGACAGTGTACGAGCAGTACTTC
abundance: many; j_gene: TRBJ2-2; v_gene: TRBV27; d_gene: TRBD1; CDR3aa: CASSFDDRASTGELFF; CDR3nt: TGTGCCAGCAGTTTCGATGACAGGGCGAGCACCGGGGAGCTGTTTTTT
abundance: NA; j_gene: TRBJ2-7; v_gene: TRBV5-6; d_gene: NA; CDR3aa: CASSFGDSSYEQYF; CDR3nt: TGTGCCAGCAGCTTTGGGGACTCCTCCTACGAGCAGTACTTC
abundance: NA; j_gene: TRBJ2-7; v_gene: TRBV7-9; d_gene: NA; CDR3aa: CASSPGKGGYEQYF; CDR3nt: TGTGCCAGCAGTCCCGGGAAGGGGGGGTACGAGCAGTACTTC
abundance: NA; j_gene: TRBJ2-2; v_gene: TRBV4-3; d_gene: TRBD2; CDR3aa: CASSQLGLAENTGELFF; CDR3nt: TGCGCCAGCAGCCAACTGGGACTAGCGGAAAACACCGGGGAGCTGTTTTTT
abundance: NA; j_gene: TRBJ1-6; v_gene: TRBV7-9; d_gene: TRBD1; CDR3aa: CASSLGTGEDSPLHF; CDR3nt: TGTGCCAGCAGCCTCGGGACAGGGGAGGATTCACCCCTCCACTTT
abundance: NA; j_gene: TRBJ2-1; v_gene: TRBV7-8; d_gene: TRBD2; CDR3aa: CASSSVGLAGSSYNEQFF; CDR3nt: TGTGCCAGCAGCTCCGTTGGACTAGCGGGTAGCTCCTACAATGAGCAGTTCTTC
abundance: NA; j_gene: TRBJ2-5; v_gene: TRBV30; d_gene: NA; CDR3aa: CAWSVGGQETQYF; CDR3nt: TGTGCCTGGAGTGTAGGCGGACAAGAGACCCAGTACTTC
abundance: few; j_gene: TRBJ2-3; v_gene: TRBV3-1; d_gene: NA; CDR3aa: CASSRRDGGSTDTQYF; CDR3nt: TGTGCCAGCAGCCGCCGGGACGGCGGTAGCACAGATACGCAGTATTTT
abundance: NA; j_gene: TRBJ2-5; v_gene: TRBV20-1; d_gene: NA; CDR3aa: CSARPGQLHQETQYF; CDR3nt: TGCAGTGCTAGACCCGGACAGTTACACCAAGAGACCCAGTACTTC
abundance: few; j_gene: TRBJ2-1; v_gene: TRBV9; d_gene: TRBD1; CDR3aa: CASSPGQGPNEQFF; CDR3nt: TGTGCCAGCTCACCGGGACAGGGCCCCAATGAGCAGTTCTTC
abundance: NA; j_gene: TRBJ1-1; v_gene: TRBV20-1; d_gene: NA; CDR3aa: CSARGGVAFF; CDR3nt: TGCAGTGCTAGAGGCGGGGTAGCTTTCTTT
abundance: few; j_gene: TRBJ2-3; v_gene: TRBV7-9; d_gene: NA; CDR3aa: CASSHRDARTDTQYF; CDR3nt: TGTGCCAGCAGCCACCGGGACGCACGCACAGATACGCAGTATTTT
abundance: NA; j_gene: TRBJ1-1; v_gene: TRBV19; d_gene: TRBD1; CDR3aa: CASTLWTGPNTEAFF; CDR3nt: TGTGCCAGTACCCTCTGGACAGGGCCGAACACTGAAGCTTTCTTT
abundance: NA; j_gene: TRBJ2-1; v_gene: TRBV5-1; d_gene: NA; CDR3aa: CASSSLEVPYNEQFF; CDR3nt: TGCGCCAGCAGCTCCTTGGAAGTTCCTTACAATGAGCAGTTCTTC
abundance: NA; j_gene: TRBJ2-1; v_gene: TRBV24-1; d_gene: TRBD2; CDR3aa: CATSDALGLAGDNEQFF; CDR3nt: TGTGCCACCAGTGATGCCCTGGGACTAGCGGGAGACAATGAGCAGTTCTTC
abundance: few; j_gene: TRBJ2-1; v_gene: TRBV4-1; d_gene: TRBD2; CDR3aa: CASSRVDERGDGNEQFF; CDR3nt: TGCGCCAGCAGCCGAGTGGATGAGCGGGGGGACGGCAATGAGCAGTTCTTC
abundance: few; j_gene: TRBJ2-7; v_gene: TRBV28; d_gene: NA; CDR3aa: CASTPGWVSYELYF; CDR3nt: TGTGCCAGCACCCCGGGGTGGGTCTCCTACGAGCTGTACTTC
abundance: NA; j_gene: TRBJ2-1; v_gene: TRBV9; d_gene: TRBD2; CDR3aa: CASSVEGLGLAGDPYNEQFF; CDR3nt: TGTGCCAGCAGCGTAGAAGGGTTAGGGCTAGCGGGGGACCCATACAATGAGCAGTTCTTC
abundance: NA; j_gene: TRBJ1-5; v_gene: TRBV5-1; d_gene: NA; CDR3aa: CASSGRQVFSNQPQHF; CDR3nt: TGCGCCAGCAGCGGAAGACAGGTTTTTAGCAATCAGCCCCAGCATTTT
abundance: NA; j_gene: TRBJ1-5; v_gene: TRBV4-1; d_gene: NA; CDR3aa: CASSQAGWGNQPQHF; CDR3nt: TGCGCCAGCAGCCAAGCAGGTTGGGGCAATCAGCCCCAGCATTTT
abundance: many; j_gene: TRBJ2-1; v_gene: TRBV5-8; d_gene: TRBD2; CDR3aa: CASSWGLAGGDEQFF; CDR3nt: TGTGCCAGCAGCTGGGGACTAGCGGGAGGGGATGAGCAGTTCTTC
abundance: few; j_gene: TRBJ2-4; v_gene: TRBV5-1; d_gene: TRBD2; CDR3aa: CASSLVGGDIQYF; CDR3nt: TGCGCCAGCAGCTTGGTCGGGGGGGACATTCAGTACTTC
abundance: NA; j_gene: TRBJ1-1; v_gene: TRBV5-1; d_gene: NA; CDR3aa: CASSSDGRMNTEAFF; CDR3nt: TGCGCCAGCAGCAGCGACGGGAGGATGAACACTGAAGCTTTCTTT
abundance: NA; j_gene: TRBJ1-1; v_gene: TRBV5-8; d_gene: NA; CDR3aa: CASSLAPNTEAFF; CDR3nt: TGTGCCAGCAGCTTGGCCCCGAACACTGAAGCTTTCTTT
abundance: NA; j_gene: TRBJ2-7; v_gene: TRBV4-3; d_gene: NA; CDR3aa: CASSQDRLSSYEQYF; CDR3nt: TGCGCCAGCAGCCAAGATCGGCTCAGTTCCTACGAGCAGTACTTC
abundance: NA; j_gene: TRBJ1-1; v_gene: TRBV7-9; d_gene: TRBD1; CDR3aa: CASSHQDRGTTEAFF; CDR3nt: TGTGCCAGCAGCCACCAGGACAGGGGGACGACTGAAGCTTTCTTT